This entry features one T cell receptor (beta chain) sequence. The length of the CDR3 is 15 residues. Germline V gives CDR1 MGHRA, CDR2 YSYEKL. V was trimmed by 1 base and J by 2 bases, leaving 12 bases between them. The data belong to a study of cytotoxic CD8 clonotypes in ibrutinib-treated CLL. Here immunoSEQ multiplex PCR was the method, and the copy in TCRdb shows in-frame clones only, minus some. Of around 150,000 clones detected, approximately 90% appear once; the ten largest clones hold 3%. The sequences come from PBMCs, collected at disease progression, from a patient treated with ibrutinib. V is TRBV4-1 and J is TRBJ2-7; D is uncertain. The TCR originated in a human donor with chronic lymphocytic leukemia. CDR3 in DNA: TGCGCCAGCAGCCAAGGAACACTGGAAACCTACGAGCAGTACTTC. It is translated as CASSQGTLETYEQYF.